This T cell receptor (beta chain) is from a study of spatial heterogeneity in lung cancer. Overall study context: The study consistently detected more beta-chain than alpha-chain sequences. Raw reads showed each unique TCR and UMI combination turning up more than ten times on average.

TCRdb re-analysed the 5' RACE reads in MiXCR, keeping a single row per CDR3 protein. The sample carries over 12,000 distinct CDR3 sequences, around a tenth recorded once. The sample holds many counts of this clonotype. The CDR3 contains 14 residues. Germline loops: CDR1 SGHTA, CDR2 FQGNSA. With 8 bases removed from V and 7 bases from J, the gap between germline ends came to 15 bases. Stated time point: sample taken at primary tumor resection. Unsorted samples of tumor, nontumor lung or frozen PBMC had their whole RNA sequenced. The gene calls are TRBV7-2 and TRBJ1-6; a weak D match, TRBD1 (6 bases). Specimen: PBMCs, collected at surgery. The clonotype originates from a male donor with early-stage non-small cell lung cancer. This CDR3 is CASSGRTANSPLHF. The CDR3 bases are TGTGCCAGCTCGGGTCGGACAGCGAATTCACCCCTCCACTTT. The full variable domain, completed using reference TRBV7-2 and TRBJ1-6, is GAGVSQSPSNKVTEKGKDVELRCDPISGHTALYWYRQSLGQGLEFLIYFQGNSAPDKSGLPSDRFSAERTGGSVSTLTIQRTQQEDSAVYLCASSGRTANSPLHFGNGTRLTVT.